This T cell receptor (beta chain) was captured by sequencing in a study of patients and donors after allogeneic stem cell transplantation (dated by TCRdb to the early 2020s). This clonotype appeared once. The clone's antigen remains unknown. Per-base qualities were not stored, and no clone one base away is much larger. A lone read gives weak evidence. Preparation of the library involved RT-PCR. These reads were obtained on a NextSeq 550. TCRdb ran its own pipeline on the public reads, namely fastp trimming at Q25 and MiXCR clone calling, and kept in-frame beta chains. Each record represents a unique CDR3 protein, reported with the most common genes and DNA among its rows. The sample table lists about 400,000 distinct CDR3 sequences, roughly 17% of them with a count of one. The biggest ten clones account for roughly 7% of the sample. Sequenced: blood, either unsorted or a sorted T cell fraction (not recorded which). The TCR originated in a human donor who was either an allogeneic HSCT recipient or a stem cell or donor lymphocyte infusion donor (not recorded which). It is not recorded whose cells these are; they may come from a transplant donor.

The CDR3 protein is CASSPIQAEKTQYF. The DNA sequence reads TGTGCCAGCTCACCAATACAGGCAGAAAAGACCCAGTACTTC. The chain is assembled from TRBV18 and TRBJ2-5; a tentative D call is TRBD1 (5 bases match). The CDR3 holds 14 amino acids from the cysteine to the phenylalanine. Only the CDR3 DNA is retained, 42 bases long and in frame from the first base. The germline V gene gives CDR1 as KGHSH and CDR2 as LQKENI. V and J lose 2 bases and 6 bases, and a span of 13 bases separates them.